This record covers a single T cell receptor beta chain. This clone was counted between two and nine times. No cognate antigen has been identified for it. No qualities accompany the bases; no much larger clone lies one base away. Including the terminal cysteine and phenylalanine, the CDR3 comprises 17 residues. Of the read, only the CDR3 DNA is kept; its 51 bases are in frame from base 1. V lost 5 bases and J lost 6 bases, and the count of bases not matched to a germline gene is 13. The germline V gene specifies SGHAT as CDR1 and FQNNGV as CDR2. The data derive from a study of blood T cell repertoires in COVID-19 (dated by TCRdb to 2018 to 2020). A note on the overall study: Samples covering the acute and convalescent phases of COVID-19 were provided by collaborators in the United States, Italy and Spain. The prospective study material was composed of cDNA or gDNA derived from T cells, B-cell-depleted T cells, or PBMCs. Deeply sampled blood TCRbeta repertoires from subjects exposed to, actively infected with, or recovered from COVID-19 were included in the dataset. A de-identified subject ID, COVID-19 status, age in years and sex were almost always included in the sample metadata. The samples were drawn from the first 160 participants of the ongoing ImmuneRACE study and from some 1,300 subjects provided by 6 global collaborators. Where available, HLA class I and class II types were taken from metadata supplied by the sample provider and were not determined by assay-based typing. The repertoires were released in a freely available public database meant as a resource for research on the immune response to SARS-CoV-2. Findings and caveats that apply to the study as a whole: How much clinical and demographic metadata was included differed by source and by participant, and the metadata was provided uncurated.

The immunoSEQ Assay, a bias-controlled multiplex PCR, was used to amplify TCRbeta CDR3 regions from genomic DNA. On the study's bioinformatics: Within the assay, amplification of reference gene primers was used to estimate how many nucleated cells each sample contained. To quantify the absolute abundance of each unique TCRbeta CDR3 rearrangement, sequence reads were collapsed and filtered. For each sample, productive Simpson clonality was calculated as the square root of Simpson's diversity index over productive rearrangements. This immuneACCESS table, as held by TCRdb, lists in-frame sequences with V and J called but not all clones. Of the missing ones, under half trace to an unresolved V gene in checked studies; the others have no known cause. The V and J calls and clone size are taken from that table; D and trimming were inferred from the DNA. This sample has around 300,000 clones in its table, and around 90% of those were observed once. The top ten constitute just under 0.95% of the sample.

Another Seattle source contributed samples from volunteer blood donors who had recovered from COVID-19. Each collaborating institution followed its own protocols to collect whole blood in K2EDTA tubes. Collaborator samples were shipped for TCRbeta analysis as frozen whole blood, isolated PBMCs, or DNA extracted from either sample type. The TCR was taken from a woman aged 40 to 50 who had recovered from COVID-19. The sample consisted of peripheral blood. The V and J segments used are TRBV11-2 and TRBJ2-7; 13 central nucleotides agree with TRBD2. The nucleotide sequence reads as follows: TGTGCCAGCAGCCCCCCAGGGGGGGGACTAGCGGGACGCGAGCAGTACTTC. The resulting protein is CASSPPGGGLAGREQYF.